The next 21 T cell receptor beta chains were all read from a single sample in a study of blood T cells in healthy people across ages. The second PCR ran about 6 to 11 cycles with a sample-barcoded 5' primer and J-beta primers. TCRdb re-analysed the 5' RACE reads in MiXCR, keeping a single row per CDR3 protein. The data hold around 1,900,000 distinct CDR3 sequences, with around 42% observed a single time. Sequenced material: blood. Every receptor here comes from a human donor in good health.

The chain joins TRBV30 to TRBJ2-3; no definite D call. The CDR3 covers 17 residues. Trimming shortened V by 4 bases and J by 2 bases, and 22 bases separated the two germline ends. Germline loops: CDR1 GTSNPN, CDR2 SVGIG (reference sequence). Written as DNA, the CDR3 is TGTGCCTGGAAAAGGGTCTCGGACCGATACAACACAGATACGCAGTATTTT. Its translation is CAWKRVSDRYNTDTQYF.

The genes are TRBV7-2 and TRBJ1-4; no firm D call. With 4 bases removed from V and 0 bases from J, the gap between germline ends came to 6 bases. This CDR3 comprises 14 residues. Germline CDR1 and CDR2: SGHTA and FQGNSA. This CDR3 is CASSSATTNEKLFF. CDR3 bases: TGTGCCAGCAGCTCAGCTACAACTAATGAAAAACTGTTTTTT.

At least ten counts were recorded for this clonotype. V gene TRBV20-1 combines with J gene TRBJ2-7; 7 bases are shared with TRBD1. CDR3 size: 14 residues. CDR1 is DFQATT and CDR2 is SNEGSKA in the germline V gene (reference sequence). V lost 0 bases and J lost 2; bases outside the gene matches: 4. Written as DNA, the CDR3 is TGCAGTGCTAGAGATTCAGGGGGAGCCTACGAGCAGTACTTC. Protein: CSARDSGGAYEQYF.

The rearrangement joins TRBV12-3 or TRBV12-4 to TRBJ2-2; D unresolved. The CDR3 extends over 12 amino acids. V was pared by 5 bases and J by 6 bases, with 7 bases between. The CDR3 sequence is CASSDPAGELFF. The CDR3 coding sequence is TGTGCCAGCAGTGACCCTGCCGGGGAGCTGTTTTTT.

This clonotype was seen a few times. This rearrangement joins TRBV12-3 or TRBV12-4 to TRBJ2-5; a possible D gene is TRBD2 (5 bases). The V gene lost 1 base and the J gene lost 4 bases, with 13 bases spanning the gap. The CDR3 is made up of 15 amino acids. In DNA form, the CDR3 reads TGTGCCAGCAGTTTAGTCGGAGGACTGTCAGAGACCCAGTACTTC. Amino acids: CASSLVGGLSETQYF.

In this sample, this clonotype turned up a few times. V and J are TRBV9 and TRBJ1-2, with D maybe TRBD1 (5 bases). V lost 1 base and J lost 8, with 18 bases in between. The CDR3 runs 15 residues. Germline lookup yields CDR1 SGDLS and CDR2 YYNGEE. The CDR3 DNA reads TGTGCCAGCAGCGTACTTGGGGGAACCAGGGTCGGCTACACCTTC. Its protein is CASSVLGGTRVGYTF.

V gene TRBV20-1 combines with J gene TRBJ2-1; D is undetermined. Germline V gives CDR1 DFQATT, CDR2 SNEGSKA (reference sequence). V lost 3 bases and J lost 3, with 12 bases in between. This CDR3 spans 14 amino acids. The CDR3 DNA follows: TGCAGTGCTAGTGGCCTGCCTAACTACAATGAGCAGTTCTTC. This codes for CSASGLPNYNEQFF.

The chain couples TRBV5-1 to TRBJ1-4; D remains unclear. This CDR3 comprises 14 residues. CDR1 is SGHRS, CDR2 YFSETQ, per germline. The germline V and J ends were trimmed by 0 bases and 7 bases, with 10 bases remaining between them. The CDR3 loop is CASSLGTTREKLFF. CDR3 nucleotide sequence: TGCGCCAGCAGCTTGGGCACTACCCGTGAAAAACTGTTTTTT.

This rearrangement joins TRBV6-2 or TRBV6-3 to TRBJ1-5, with D perhaps matching TRBD1 (5 bases). CDR3 length: 11 residues. Germline V gives CDR1 MNHEY, CDR2 SVGEGT. Trimming shortened V by 8 bases and J by 4 bases, and 6 bases separated the two germline ends. CDR3 sequence: CASGTNQPQHF. The CDR3 nucleotides are TGTGCCAGCGGGACGAATCAGCCCCAGCATTTT.

The CDR3 nucleotides are TGTGCCAGCAGCCAAAGGACAGGGTTTGAAAAACTGTTTTTT. This encodes CASSQRTGFEKLFF. The chain joins TRBV14 to TRBJ1-4, with 8 bases that match TRBD1. Germline CDR1 reads SGHDN; CDR2 reads FVKESK. The CDR3 consists of 14 residues. Trimming at V came to 2 bases and at J to 7 bases, leaving 3 bases not matched to a gene.

This clonotype was counted only a few times. The chain uses TRBV9 and TRBJ1-5; D gene uncertain. This CDR3 is 14 amino acids long. The germline V gene encodes CDR1 SGDLS and CDR2 YYNGEE. V lost 2 bases and J 5 bases, leaving 11 bases between the germline ends. The CDR3 is CASSVGDGYQPQHF. CDR3 nucleotide sequence: TGTGCCAGCAGCGTCGGTGACGGTTATCAGCCCCAGCATTTT.

The chain combines TRBV7-9 with TRBJ2-4, with D possibly TRBD1 on 5 matching bases. The J call may be wrong; the DNA end is better matched by TRBJ2-7. The CDR3 spans 13 residues. Per germline, CDR1 SEHNR and CDR2 FQNEAQ (reference sequence). This CDR3 reads CASSDTQGIEQYF. The CDR3 DNA follows: TGTGCCAGCAGCGATACTCAGGGCATCGAGCAGTACTTC.

V and J are TRBV7-3 and TRBJ1-1; possibly TRBD1 for D (6 bases). The CDR3 contains 14 residues. V was shortened by 6 bases and J by 5 bases, with 16 bases between the two germline ends. The V gene's germline CDR1 is SGHTA and CDR2 FQGTGA. The CDR3 is CASSLTRGGTEAFF. CDR3 in DNA: TGTGCCAGCAGTTTGACCAGGGGAGGTACTGAAGCTTTCTTT.

This clonotype has a count of ten or more. CDR3 coding DNA: TGTGCCAGCAGCTTGACAGTTACCTACGAGCAGTACTTC. This codes for CASSLTVTYEQYF. J is TRBJ2-7 and V is TRBV5-6; no definite D call. Per the germline V gene, CDR1 is SGHDT and CDR2 is YYEEEE. V gave up 1 base and J gave up 2 bases, with 7 bases separating them. CDR3 length: 13 amino acids.

The chain is built from TRBV20-1 and TRBJ1-1; no definite D call. Deletions cut 5 bases from V and 0 bases from J, with 10 bases between. The germline V gene encodes CDR1 DFQATT and CDR2 SNEGSKA (reference sequence). CDR3 length: 13 amino acids. The chain's CDR3 is CSARSIVNTEAFF. The CDR3 nucleotides read TGCAGTGCTCGGAGCATAGTGAACACTGAAGCTTTCTTT.

The table lists this clonotype with a few counts. The chain couples TRBV20-1 to TRBJ2-7; D possibly matches TRBD1 or TRBD2 (6 bases each). Germline CDR1 reads DFQATT; CDR2 reads SNEGSKA (reference sequence). The CDR3 is 13 residues long. V gave up 5 bases and J gave up 2 bases, with 13 bases separating them. CDR3 in amino acids: CSAGRTATYEQYF. The CDR3 DNA sequence: TGCAGTGCTGGGAGGACAGCTACCTACGAGCAGTACTTC.

As for this clonotype: This may arise from a read error, as a much more abundant clone is one base away. The rearrangement joins TRBV28 to TRBJ2-1; possibly TRBD2 for D (6 bases). There are 15 residues in the CDR3. The V end was cut by 3 bases, the J end by 7 bases, with 16 bases between. Germline-derived CDR1 and CDR2 are MDHEN and SYDVKM. The CDR3 reads CASSLSGLTGNEQFF. The DNA of the CDR3 is TGTGCCAGCAGTTTGTCAGGACTAACGGGGAATGAGCAGTTCTTC.

V gene TRBV7-3 combines with J gene TRBJ1-4; TRBD1 matches at 11 bases. The CDR3 covers 18 residues. CDR1 and CDR2 (germline): SGHTA, FQGTGA. V gave up 1 base and J gave up 3 bases; unmatched junction bases: 7. Written as DNA, the CDR3 is TGTGCCAGCAGCTTAAAGGAGGACAGGGGGCTGGCTAATGAAAAACTGTTTTTT. This sequence encodes CASSLKEDRGLANEKLFF.

This chain links TRBV4-2 with TRBJ2-5; 8 bases agree with TRBD2. The end of the DNA fits TRBJ2-7 better, so the J call may be wrong. The V gene's germline CDR1 is LGHNA and CDR2 YNFKEQ. The CDR3 loop spans 16 amino acids. CDR3 in DNA: TGTGCCAGCAGCCAAAATAAAATTGGACTAGCCGTCGAGCAGTACTTC. As protein: CASSQNKIGLAVEQYF.

This clonotype was observed a handful of times. The J gene is TRBJ2-3, the V gene TRBV7-2; no clear D gene. This CDR3 has 13 amino acids. Trimming pared 1 base from V and 3 bases from J, leaving 5 bases between. CDR1 and CDR2 from the germline V gene are SGHTA and FQGNSA. This CDR3 reads CASSLVWTDTQYF. The CDR3 nucleotides are TGTGCCAGCAGCTTAGTATGGACAGATACGCAGTATTTT.

The table lists this clonotype with a few counts. The chain has TRBV7-2 and TRBJ2-5; TRBD2 matches 7 bases. Germline values: CDR1 SGHTA, CDR2 FQGNSA. This CDR3 has 13 residues. V gave up 5 bases and J gave up 3 bases; unmatched junction bases: 3. The CDR3 sequence is CASSRGVEETQYF. DNA for the CDR3: TGTGCCAGCAGCCGGGGGGTAGAAGAGACCCAGTACTTC.